The rows below give T cell receptor beta chains drawn from one sample of a study of blood T cell repertoires in COVID-19. The method was immunoSEQ multiplex PCR; TCRdb's version includes in-frame clones alone and lacks a portion of them. The sample contains 350,000 to 450,000 clones, 87% of which appear only once. Sequences were obtained from peripheral blood. The source is a woman aged 60 to 75 with COVID-19, enrolled during active disease. Each CDR3 is given with its conserved first and last residue. The order of the fields is V gene, J gene, CDR3 protein.

>TRBV27|TRBJ1-1
CASSMGQGMGTEAFF
>TRBV6-9|TRBJ2-2
CASRFRELFF
>TRBV27|TRBJ2-7
CASTLIAGAVYEQYF
>TRBV19|TRBJ2-5
CASSFWTGIQETQYF
>TRBV5-1|TRBJ1-1
CASSLGDRAAFF
>TRBV28|TRBJ2-7
CASSLSETGPYF
>TRBV4-1|TRBJ2-7
CASSPWTGGLNEQYF
>TRBV11-1|TRBJ1-1
CASSPDSRRNTEAFF
>TRBV30|TRBJ1-4
CAWSQGADEKLFF
>TRBV7-9|TRBJ2-1
CASSRLALSYNEQFF
>TRBV5-1|TRBJ2-6
CASSEGQLPSSGANVLTF
>TRBV7-8|TRBJ1-5
CASSSGRVSNQPQHF
>TRBV14|TRBJ2-3
CASSLRTETDTQYF
>TRBV18|TRBJ2-1
CASSPGNSGGAYNEQFF
>TRBV5-5|TRBJ1-2
CASSLGQGAADNNGYTF
>TRBV7-6|TRBJ1-1
CASSLGTNTEAFF
>TRBV6-5|TRBJ1-5
CAGGTESNQPQHF
>TRBV2|TRBJ2-1
CASSERGILYNEQFF
>TRBV29-1|TRBJ1-1
CSVEQVEAFF
>TRBV21-1|TRBJ2-3
CASSQSRDRGLTDTQYF
>TRBV19|TRBJ1-1
CASSITGGKTEAFF
>TRBV18|TRBJ1-1
CASSPSGQLSLSKNTEAFF
>TRBV24-1|TRBJ2-1
CATSDLPSGGSGEQFF
>TRBV3-1/TRBV3-2|TRBJ1-2
CASSREQGVGYTF
>TRBV19|TRBJ1-5
CASTQRGGREAQHF
>TRBV24-1|TRBJ2-1
CATSDSLAGGSYNEQFF
>TRBV5-1|TRBJ1-1
CASRTGVDTEAFF